This T cell receptor (beta chain) was sequenced during a study of blood T cells in healthy people across ages (dated by TCRdb to the mid-2010s). Regarding the complete study: In model experiments, template switching captured about one uniquely barcoded TCR beta cDNA molecule for every two T cells. To avoid experimental bias, donors of different ages were randomly spread across the sequencing lanes. Four age groups were formed from the donors: young (average 16 years), middle-aged (around 39), aged (62) and long-lived (about 75). Using the same blood draw, the study looked at two additional independent replicas of 1 million unique cDNA reads for two donors, one aged 18 to 29 and the other aged 80 or older. To track age-related changes in TCR beta repertoire diversity, the study relied on deep sequencing normalized with unique cDNA molecular identifiers.

Of note for this clonotype: There is no known antigen for this receptor. The sample holds no much larger clone one base away, and base qualities are not on file.

The CDR3 measures 13 amino acids from cysteine to phenylalanine. Only the CDR3 portion is preserved as DNA: 39 bases, with reading frame beginning at the first base. V loses 8 bases, J loses 6 bases, and the germline ends lie 13 bases apart. The roughly 39 donors, aged about 6 to 100 years, were systemically healthy Caucasian individuals from Russia. Each donor gave ten milliliters of peripheral blood, collected into EDTA-treated Vacutainer tubes. PBMCs were isolated by Ficoll-Paque density-gradient centrifugation, with at least 6 million obtained per sample. Total RNA was extracted from PBMCs with Trizol reagent, with at least 6 micrograms obtained per sample. For every donor, flow cytometry on a PBMC aliquot measured the percentage of naive CD45RAhigh/CD27high T cells. Study-wide findings and limitations: Bulk unsorted PBMC profiling prevented conclusive comparison of naive and antigen-experienced compartments. Estimates of total diversity based on one million sequenced T cells were regarded as lower bounds and as underestimates. A strong correlation was found between observed TCR beta diversity and the percentage of naive T cells measured by flow cytometry. As age increased, observed TCR beta diversity per million T cells dropped in a roughly linear way, and a significant reduction was already evident by age approximately 40. Compared with the aged group, more naive CD4+ T cells, fewer expanded clones and increased TCR diversity were shown by the long-lived group, suggesting age selection. Donor CMV infection status was unknown, potentially confounding age-related changes in expanded clonotypes.

Libraries were constructed by 5' RACE. Instrument used: Illumina HiSeq 2500. A second PCR of about 7 to 12 cycles was run with a J-beta primer mix and a sample-barcoded 5' primer. Each TCR beta cDNA molecule received a unique molecular identifier from a template-switch 5' adaptor carrying 12 random nucleotides. At least 2.5 million CDR3-containing paired-end reads were obtained from each sample. First-strand cDNA was synthesized from all RNA with the Mint cDNA synthesis kit, primed by a TRBC-specific oligonucleotide. Following uracil-DNA glycosylase treatment, a first 18-cycle PCR with universal primers M1SS and BC2_uni_R was performed on all cDNA. As for the original processing: For normalization, 1 million high-quality reads were randomly selected from each sample, with every read carrying a distinct molecular identifier. Reads with shared molecular identifiers were discarded instead of being binned into consensus sequences. MiTCR, set to a Q25 quality threshold and the strictest error-elimination algorithm, was used for CDR3 identification, clonotype clustering and error correction. A nonparametric unseen species model with Euler transformation was used to estimate a lower bound on total TCR beta diversity. In-frame beta chains were kept once TCRdb had trimmed the public reads at Q25 with fastp and called clones with MiXCR. Each CDR3 protein gets just one entry, which takes the most common genes and DNA from the rows behind it. What appears here as the V and J calls and clone size reflects TCRdb's work, not the paper's. This sample lists approximately 1.5 million distinct CDR3 sequences; under 55% were detected once. The top ten hold about 4% of the sample.

The sample taken for sequencing was blood. This chain joins TRBV12-3 or TRBV12-4 to TRBJ2-2, with no reliable assignment of the D segment. The clonotype comes from a young woman in good health. The DNA reads as follows: TGTGCCAGCGGGGTCCTGGGTGCCGGGGAGCTGTTTTTT. The translation is CASGVLGAGELFF.